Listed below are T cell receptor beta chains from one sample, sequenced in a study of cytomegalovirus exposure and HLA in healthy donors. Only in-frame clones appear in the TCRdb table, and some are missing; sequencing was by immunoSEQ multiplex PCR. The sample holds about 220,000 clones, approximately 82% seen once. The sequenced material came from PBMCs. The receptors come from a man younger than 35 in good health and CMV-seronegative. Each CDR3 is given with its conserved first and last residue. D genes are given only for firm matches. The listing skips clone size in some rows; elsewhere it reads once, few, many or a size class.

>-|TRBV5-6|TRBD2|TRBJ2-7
TGTGCCAGCAGCCCGCTAGCGGGAGGGTCCTACGAGCAGTACTTC
CASSPLAGGSYEQYF
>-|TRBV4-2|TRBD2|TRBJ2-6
TGTGCCAGCAGCCTAGCGGGAACGGGGGCCAACGTCCTGACTTTC
CASSLAGTGANVLTF
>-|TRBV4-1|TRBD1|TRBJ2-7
TGCGCCAGCAGCCAAGAGAGTAGGGGGCGCATGTACGAGCAGTACTTC
CASSQESRGRMYEQYF
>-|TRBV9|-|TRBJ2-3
TGTGCCAGCAGCGTAGGGCAGGGGACCACAGATACGCAGTATTTT
CASSVGQGTTDTQYF
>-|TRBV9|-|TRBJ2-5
TGTGCCAGCAGCGTAGAAACAGAAGAAGAGACCCAGTACTTC
CASSVETEEETQYF
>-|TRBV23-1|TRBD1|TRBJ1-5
TGCGCCAGCAGTCAATCGCGACAGGGTGGTAATCAGCCCCAGCATTTT
CASSQSRQGGNQPQHF
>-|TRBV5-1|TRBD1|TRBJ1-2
TGCGCCAGCAGCTTAGGGGGCGCAAACAACTATGGCTACACCTTC
CASSLGGANNYGYTF
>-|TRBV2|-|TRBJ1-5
TGTGCCAGCAGCGAACAGGGCTTTCAGCCCCAGCATTTT
CASSEQGFQPQHF
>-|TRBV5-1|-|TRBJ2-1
TGCGCCAGCAGCCCGGGGGCGGGAGCGGTGGATGAGCAGTTCTTC
CASSPGAGAVDEQFF
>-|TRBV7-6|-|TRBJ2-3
TGTGCCAGCAGCTCCGGGAACACAGATACGCAGTATTTT
CASSSGNTDTQYF
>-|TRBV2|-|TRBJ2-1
TGTGCCAGCAATCGCTTAGGCGGAGACAATGAGCAGTTCTTC
CASNRLGGDNEQFF
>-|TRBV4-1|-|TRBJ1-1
TGCGCCAGCAGCCAAACTGCGGTTTTGAACACTGAAGCTTTCTTT
CASSQTAVLNTEAFF
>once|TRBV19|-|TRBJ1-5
TGTGCCAGTAGTTTCGTGACGTCAGGGTTGGGTAGCAATCAGCCCCAGCATTTT
CASSFVTSGLGSNQPQHF
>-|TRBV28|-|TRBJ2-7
TGTGCCAGCCGATGGGGAGGGGGTGGGGCCTACGAGCAGTACTTC
CASRWGGGGAYEQYF
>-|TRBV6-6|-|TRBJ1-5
TGTGCCAGCAGTTACGCCGGAGGCAATCAGCCCCAGCATTTT
CASSYAGGNQPQHF
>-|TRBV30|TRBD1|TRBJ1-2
TGTGCCTGGAGTGTAATGGCAGGGGGCGGCTACACCTTC
CAWSVMAGGGYTF
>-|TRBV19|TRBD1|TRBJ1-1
TGTGCCAGTAGTCCAGACAGGGTCCGCACTGAAGCTTTCTTT
CASSPDRVRTEAFF
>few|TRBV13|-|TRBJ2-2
TGTGCCAGCAGCCGGGTCGGGGTCAACACCGGGGAGCTGTTTTTT
CASSRVGVNTGELFF
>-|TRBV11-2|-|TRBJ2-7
TGTGCCAGCACCCCCGTTCCCTACGAGCAGTACTTC
CASTPVPYEQYF
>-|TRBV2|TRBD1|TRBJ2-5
TGTGCCAGCAGTCGGATCGGGACAGGGCAAGAGACCCAGTACTTC
CASSRIGTGQETQYF
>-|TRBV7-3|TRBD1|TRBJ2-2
TGTGCCAGCAGCTTAGAAGGGGGCGCCGGGGAGCTGTTTTTT
CASSLEGGAGELFF
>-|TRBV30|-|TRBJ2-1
TGTGCCTGGACCCCATTTGGGGCTGAGCAGTTCTTC
CAWTPFGAEQFF
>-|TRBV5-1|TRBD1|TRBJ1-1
TGCGCCAGCGGGGACAGGGACGCTGAAGCTTTCTTT
CASGDRDAEAFF
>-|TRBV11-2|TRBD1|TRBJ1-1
TGTGCCAGCAGCTTAGTCACAGGGGGCACTGAAGCTTTCTTT
CASSLVTGGTEAFF
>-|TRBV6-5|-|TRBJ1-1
TGTGCCAGCAGGGAGTCGGGAGGTCCTGAAGCTTTCTTT
CASRESGGPEAFF
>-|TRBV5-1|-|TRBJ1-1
TGCGCCAGCAGCTTGAACAGCGGTTTTTCGAACACTGAAGCTTTCTTT
CASSLNSGFSNTEAFF
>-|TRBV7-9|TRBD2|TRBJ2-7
TGTTCCAGCAGCTCACCGACTAGCGGGGGAACCTACGAGCAGTACTTC
CSSSSPTSGGTYEQYF
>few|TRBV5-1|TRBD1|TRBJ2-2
TGCGCCAGCAGCTTAAGAGCAGGGGGTTCGGCCGGGGAGCTGTTTTTT
CASSLRAGGSAGELFF
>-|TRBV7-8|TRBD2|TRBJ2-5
TGTGCCAGCTTGCACGGCGATAGCGGGTACCAAGAGACCCAGTACTTC
CASLHGDSGYQETQYF
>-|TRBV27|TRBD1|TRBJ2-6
TGTGCCAGTAAGCCTCGACAGGGGACTGGGGCCAACGTCCTGACTTTC
CASKPRQGTGANVLTF
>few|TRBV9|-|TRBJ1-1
TGTGCCAGCAGCCTCGGACAGAACACTGAAGCTTTCTTT
CASSLGQNTEAFF
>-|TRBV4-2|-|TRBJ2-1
TGTGCCAGCAGCCAAAGCTTTCGCGGCGGGAAGCCCCACAATGAGCAGTTCTTC
CASSQSFRGGKPHNEQFF
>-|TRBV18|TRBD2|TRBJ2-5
TGTGCCAGCTCTCCATGGGGAGAGGGGACTACCCGGGAGACCCAGTACTTC
CASSPWGEGTTRETQYF
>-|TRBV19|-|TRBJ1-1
TGTGCCAGTAGAACGGGGGGGGAGAGGACTGAAGCTTTCTTT
CASRTGGERTEAFF
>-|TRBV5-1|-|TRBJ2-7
TGCGCCAGCACCCCGGGTGGGGTGACGACAGGCTCCTACGAGCAGTACTTC
CASTPGGVTTGSYEQYF
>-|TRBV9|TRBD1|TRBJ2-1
TGTGCCAGCAGCAACCTCCGGGACAGCTACAATGAGCAGTTCTTC
CASSNLRDSYNEQFF
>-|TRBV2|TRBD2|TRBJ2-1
TGTGCCAGCAGTTCGGGACTAGCGGGATATAGTGAGCAGTTCTTC
CASSSGLAGYSEQFF
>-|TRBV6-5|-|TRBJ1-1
TGTGCCAGCAGTTTCGACGGGGGGAGCATGAACACTGAAGCTTTCTTT
CASSFDGGSMNTEAFF
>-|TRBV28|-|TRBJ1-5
TGTGCCAGCAGTTTCCTCGGGGGGTCAAATCAGCCCCAGCATTTT
CASSFLGGSNQPQHF
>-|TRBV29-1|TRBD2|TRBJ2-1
TGCAGCGTTGATTTTAGCGGGGATATCTACAATGAGCAGTTCTTC
CSVDFSGDIYNEQFF